Here is one T cell receptor (beta chain) with its context. In the original processing: Estimated nucleated cell counts came from reference gene primer amplification. The repertoire was sequenced with immunoSEQ multiplex PCR; TCRdb's copy has only in-frame clones and lacks some. The V and J calls and the clone size are those of that table, but D and trimming were determined from the DNA. The data show 100,000 to 150,000 clones, with 84% seen just once and about 18% held by the top ten. The germline V gene has CDR1 SNHLY and CDR2 FYNNEI. V shed 0 bases and J 4 bases; nucleotides not matched to a gene: 10. The CDR3 is 17 residues long. The entry originates in a study of blood T cell repertoires in COVID-19. On the study more broadly: COVID-19 samples collected from the United States, Italy and Spain covered acute and convalescent phases. In each case, the material was cDNA or gDNA derived from T cells, B-cell-depleted T cells, or PBMCs.

The chain uses TRBV2 and TRBJ1-1; 8 nucleotides align to TRBD1. Sequenced material: peripheral blood. The clonotype comes from a woman older than 75 with acute or convalescent COVID-19. The DNA for the CDR3 is TGTGCCAGCAGTGAAGCGCTTGGACAGGGAGAGATCACTGAAGCTTTCTTT. Translation: CASSEALGQGEITEAFF.